This T cell receptor (beta chain) was obtained from a study of T cell responses to AZD1222 COVID-19 vaccine. Only in-frame clones appear in the TCRdb table, and some are missing; sequencing was by immunoSEQ multiplex PCR. In the table there are fewer than 150,000 clones, approximately 88% of which are singletons. Study-wide results and limits: Nearly half of unique spike-specific TCRs reportedly avoided B.1.351 and B.1.1.7 mutated regions.

A remark on this clone: The antigen remains undetermined. Sequence at one end of the junction differs from germline and may be a read error.

There are 15 residues in the CDR3. From germline, CDR1 is SSHAT and CDR2 FNYEAQ (reference sequence). V gene TRBV7-7 combines with J gene TRBJ2-5; TRBD1 matches at 9 bases. Sample: peripheral blood, taken 28 days after the second AZD1222 dose. The source of this sequence is an adult who received the AZD1222 COVID-19 vaccine. CDR3 DNA: TGTGCTAGCAGCTTAGGGGACAGGGCCCGAGAGACCCAGTACTTC. Protein sequence: CASSLGDRARETQYF.